This T cell receptor (beta chain) was profiled in a study of blood T cell repertoires in COVID-19. Data came from immunoSEQ multiplex PCR; TCRdb stores just in-frame clones and leaves some out. The sample contains about 160,000 clones, around 84% of which appear only once. In this sample, this clone turned up a few times. This receptor was obtained from a human donor with acute or convalescent COVID-19. The donor label of this sample is uncertain. The sequenced sample consisted of peripheral blood.

CDR3 nucleotides: TGTGCCAGCAGTTTATCCGGCGGGGGGGCGAACACCGGGGAGCTGTTTTTT. Translation: CASSLSGGGANTGELFF. The chain carries TRBV28 and TRBJ2-2, with 9 positions matching TRBD2. This CDR3 spans 17 amino acids. The germline V gene has CDR1 MDHEN and CDR2 SYDVKM. J gave up 0 bases and V 1 base, and 3 bases lay outside the gene matches.